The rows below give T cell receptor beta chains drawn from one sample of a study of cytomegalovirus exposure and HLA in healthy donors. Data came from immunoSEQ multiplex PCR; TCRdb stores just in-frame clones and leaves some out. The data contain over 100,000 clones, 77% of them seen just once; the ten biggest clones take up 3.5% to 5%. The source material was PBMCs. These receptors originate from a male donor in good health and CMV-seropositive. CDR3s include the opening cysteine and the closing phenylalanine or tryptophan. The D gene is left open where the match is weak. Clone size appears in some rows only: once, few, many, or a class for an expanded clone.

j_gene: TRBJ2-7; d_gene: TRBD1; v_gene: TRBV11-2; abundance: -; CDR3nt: TGTGCCAGCAGCTTAATGACAGGGGGCTACGAGCAGTACTTC; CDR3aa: CASSLMTGGYEQYF
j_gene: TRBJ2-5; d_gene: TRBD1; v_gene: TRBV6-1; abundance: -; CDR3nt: TGTGCCAGCAGTGAATGGGGACAGGCTCAAGAGACCCAGTACTTC; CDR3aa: CASSEWGQAQETQYF
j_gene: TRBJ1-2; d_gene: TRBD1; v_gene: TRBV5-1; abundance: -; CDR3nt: TGCGCCAGCAGCGGAGGACAGGGTAGGGTGGTCAGTTCTAACTATGGCTACACCTTC; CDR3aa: CASSGGQGRVVSSNYGYTF
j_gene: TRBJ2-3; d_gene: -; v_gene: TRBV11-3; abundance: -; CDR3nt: TGTGCCAGCAGCCTTAGTCGGACAGATACGCAGTATTTT; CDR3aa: CASSLSRTDTQYF
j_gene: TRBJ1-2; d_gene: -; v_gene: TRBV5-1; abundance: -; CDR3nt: TGCGCCAGCAGCTTGGATCGGTCTGGCTACACCTTC; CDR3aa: CASSLDRSGYTF
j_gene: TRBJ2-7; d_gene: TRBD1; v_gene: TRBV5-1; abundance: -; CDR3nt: TGCGCCAGCAGCTTGGGGACAGGGTCTAACGAGCAGTACTTC; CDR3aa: CASSLGTGSNEQYF
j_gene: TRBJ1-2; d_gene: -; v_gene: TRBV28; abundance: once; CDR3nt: TGTGCCAGCAGTTCCCGGACGCCCGGGGGGGGCTACACCTTC; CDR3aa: CASSSRTPGGGYTF
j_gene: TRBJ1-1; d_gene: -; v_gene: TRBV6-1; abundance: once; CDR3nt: TGTGCCAGCAGTGAAAATTTATTATACGGGTTAAACACTGAAGCTTTCTTT; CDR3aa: CASSENLLYGLNTEAFF
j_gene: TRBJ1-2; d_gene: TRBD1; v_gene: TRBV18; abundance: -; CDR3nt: TGTGCCAGCTCGCCGGGACAGGGGCCCACTAACTATGGCTACACCTTC; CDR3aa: CASSPGQGPTNYGYTF
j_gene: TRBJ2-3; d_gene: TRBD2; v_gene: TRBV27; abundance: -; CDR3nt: TGTGCCAGCAGTGCCATGACTAGCGGGCCTACGCAGTATTTT; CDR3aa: CASSAMTSGPTQYF
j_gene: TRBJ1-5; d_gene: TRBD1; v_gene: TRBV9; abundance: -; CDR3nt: TGTGCCAGCAGCCATTCAGGGGGGAGCAATCAGCCCCAGCATTTT; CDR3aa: CASSHSGGSNQPQHF
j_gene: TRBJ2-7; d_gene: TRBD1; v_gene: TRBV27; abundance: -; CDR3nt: TGTGCCAGCAGTTGGACAGGGACCGCACTCGAGCAGTACTTC; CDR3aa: CASSWTGTALEQYF
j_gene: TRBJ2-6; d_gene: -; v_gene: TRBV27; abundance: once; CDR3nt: TGTGCCAGCAGTTTTTTCACCAGCTCCACTGGGGCCAACGGCCTGACTTTC; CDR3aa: CASSFFTSSTGANGLTF
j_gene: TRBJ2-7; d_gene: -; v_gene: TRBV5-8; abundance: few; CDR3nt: TGTGCCAGCAGCTTGGGTAGCGGAAGGGTCCACGAGCAGTACTTC; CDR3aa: CASSLGSGRVHEQYF
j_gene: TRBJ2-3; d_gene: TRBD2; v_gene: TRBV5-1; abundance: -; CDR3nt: TGCGCCACCAGCGGCGGGAGAACAGATACGCAGTATTTT; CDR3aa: CATSGGRTDTQYF
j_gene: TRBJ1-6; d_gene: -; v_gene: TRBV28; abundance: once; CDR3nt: TGTGCCAGCAGTCCTTCCCTAGGGGATTCACCCCTCCACTTT; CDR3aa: CASSPSLGDSPLHF
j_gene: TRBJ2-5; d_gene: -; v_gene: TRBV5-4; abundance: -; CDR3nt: TGTGCCAGCAGCTTATGGACGGGGGAGACCCAGTACTTC; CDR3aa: CASSLWTGETQYF
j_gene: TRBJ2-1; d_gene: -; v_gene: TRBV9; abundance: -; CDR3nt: TGTGCCAGCAGCCCCCCTCCCTGGAGGGACTCCCGAGGAGAGCAGTTCTTC; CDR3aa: CASSPPPWRDSRGEQFF
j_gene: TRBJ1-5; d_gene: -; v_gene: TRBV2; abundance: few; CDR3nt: TGTGCCAGCAGCTATAGTTCTAGCAATCAGCCCCAGCATTTT; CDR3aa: CASSYSSSNQPQHF
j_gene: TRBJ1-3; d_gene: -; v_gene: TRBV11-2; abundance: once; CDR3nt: TGTGCCAGCAGCTACCGACAGGGAAACACCATATATTTT; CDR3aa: CASSYRQGNTIYF
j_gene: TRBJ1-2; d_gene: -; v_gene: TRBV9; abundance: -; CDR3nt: TGTGCCAGCAGCGTACTCTCAGGGTCGAACTATGGCTACACCTTC; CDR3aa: CASSVLSGSNYGYTF
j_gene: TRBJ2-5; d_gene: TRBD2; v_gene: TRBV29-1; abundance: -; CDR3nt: TGCAGCGTGGGGGGGATAGAGACCCAGTACTTC; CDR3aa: CSVGGIETQYF
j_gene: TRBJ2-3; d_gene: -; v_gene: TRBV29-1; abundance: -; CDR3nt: TGCAGCGTTGATAAGGGGGGGACACCCTCCCGTACGCAGTATTTT; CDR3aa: CSVDKGGTPSRTQYF
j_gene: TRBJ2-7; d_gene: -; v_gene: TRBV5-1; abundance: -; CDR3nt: TGCGCCAGCAGCCGGGACATCTCCTACGAGCAGTACTTC; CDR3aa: CASSRDISYEQYF
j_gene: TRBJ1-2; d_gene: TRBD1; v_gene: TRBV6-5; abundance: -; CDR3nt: TGTGCCAGCAGCCGCCGGGACAGGACCTTCTACACCTTC; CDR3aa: CASSRRDRTFYTF
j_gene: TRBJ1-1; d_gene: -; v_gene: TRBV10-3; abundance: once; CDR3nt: TGTGCCATCAGTGAGGAGGGCCCGAACACTGAAGCTTTCTTT; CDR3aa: CAISEEGPNTEAFF
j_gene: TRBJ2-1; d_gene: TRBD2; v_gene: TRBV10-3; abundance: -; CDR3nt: TGTGCCATCAGCTATAGGACTAGCGGGGGGGCTAATGAGCAGTTCTTC; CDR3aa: CAISYRTSGGANEQFF
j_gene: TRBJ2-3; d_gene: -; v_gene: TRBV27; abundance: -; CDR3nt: TGTGCCAGCCTAGATTTAGGATACCCAGATACGCAGTATTTT; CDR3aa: CASLDLGYPDTQYF
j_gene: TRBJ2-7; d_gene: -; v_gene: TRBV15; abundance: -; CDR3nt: TGTGCCACCAGCAAAATGGACACTACCTACGAGCAGTACTTC; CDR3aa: CATSKMDTTYEQYF
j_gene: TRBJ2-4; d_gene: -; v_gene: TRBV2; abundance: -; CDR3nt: TGTGCCAGCAGCTCCGGGAGCCCTCGAAACATTCAGTACTTC; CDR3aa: CASSSGSPRNIQYF
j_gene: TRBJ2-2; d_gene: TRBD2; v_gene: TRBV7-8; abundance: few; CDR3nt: TGTGCCAGCAGCACCTATAGGGGCCAGCGGGGATACACCGGGGAGCTGTTTTTT; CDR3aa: CASSTYRGQRGYTGELFF
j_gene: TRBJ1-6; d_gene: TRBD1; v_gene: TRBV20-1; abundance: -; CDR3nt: TGCAGTGCAATGACAGGGGCGGTACTCCACTTT; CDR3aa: CSAMTGAVLHF
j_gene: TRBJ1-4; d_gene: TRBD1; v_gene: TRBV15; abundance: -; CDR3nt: TGTGCCACCAGCGAAGGACAGGGGGCAGGTACTAATGAAAAACTGTTTTTT; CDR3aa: CATSEGQGAGTNEKLFF
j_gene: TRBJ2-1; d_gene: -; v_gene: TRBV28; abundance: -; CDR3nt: TGTGCCAGCAGTTCAAGGCAAACAGGCAGCTCCTACAATGAGCAGTTCTTC; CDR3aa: CASSSRQTGSSYNEQFF
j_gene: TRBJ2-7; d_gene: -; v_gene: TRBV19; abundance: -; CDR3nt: TGTGCCAGTGCACCCACGCGGGACTTTCACGAGCAGTACTTC; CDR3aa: CASAPTRDFHEQYF
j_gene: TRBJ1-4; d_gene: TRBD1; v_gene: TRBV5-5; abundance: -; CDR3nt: TGTGCCAGCAGCGACCGGGACAGGGGACGTCGTGAAAAACTGTTTTTT; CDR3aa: CASSDRDRGRREKLFF
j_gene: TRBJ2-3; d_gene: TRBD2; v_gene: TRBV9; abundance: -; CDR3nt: TGTGCCAGCAGCGTAGCAGGACTAGTCGCAGATACGCAGTATTTT; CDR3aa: CASSVAGLVADTQYF
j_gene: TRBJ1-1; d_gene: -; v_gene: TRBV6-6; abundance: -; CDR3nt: TGTGCCAGCAGTTACGGTCAGGGGATTATGTCCACTGAAGCTTTCTTT; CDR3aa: CASSYGQGIMSTEAFF
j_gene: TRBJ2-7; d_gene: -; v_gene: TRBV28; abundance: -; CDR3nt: TGTGCCAGCAGCAACCGGGAGCGGCACGAGCAGTACTTC; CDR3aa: CASSNRERHEQYF
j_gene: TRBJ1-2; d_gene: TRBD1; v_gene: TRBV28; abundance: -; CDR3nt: TGTGCCAGCAGTTCCCCCGGGACAGTCGGCAGCGGCTACACCTTC; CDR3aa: CASSSPGTVGSGYTF
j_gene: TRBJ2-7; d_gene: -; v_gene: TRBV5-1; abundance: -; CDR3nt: TGCGCCAGCAGCTTGATTTCGGGAACGGGGGAGCAGTACTTC; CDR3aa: CASSLISGTGEQYF
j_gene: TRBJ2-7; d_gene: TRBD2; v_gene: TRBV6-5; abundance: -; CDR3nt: TGTGCCAGCAGTTGGACTAGCGGGAGGGCCGGTTACGAGCAGTACTTC; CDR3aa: CASSWTSGRAGYEQYF
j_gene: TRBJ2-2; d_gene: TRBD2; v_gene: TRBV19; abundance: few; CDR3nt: TGTGCCAGTAGTCCAACTAGCGCCGACACCGGGGAGCTGTTTTTT; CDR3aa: CASSPTSADTGELFF
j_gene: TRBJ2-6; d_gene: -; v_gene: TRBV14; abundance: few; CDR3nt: TGTGCCAGCAGTGCTAGGGACATTTTCTACTCTGGGGCCAACGTCCTGACTTTC; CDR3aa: CASSARDIFYSGANVLTF
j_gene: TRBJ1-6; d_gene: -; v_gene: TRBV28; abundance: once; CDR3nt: TGTGCCAGCAGTTTCCCGTCCGGGTTTAATTCACCCCTCCACTTT; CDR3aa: CASSFPSGFNSPLHF
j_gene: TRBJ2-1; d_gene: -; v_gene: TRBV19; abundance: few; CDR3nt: TGTGCCAGTAGTACCGCAGGGACCTACAATGAGCAGTTCTTC; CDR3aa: CASSTAGTYNEQFF
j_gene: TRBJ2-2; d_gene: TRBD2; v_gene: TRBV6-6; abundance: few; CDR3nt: TGTGCCAGCAGTTCACAGCGGGAGTTGGACACCGGGGAGCTGTTTTTT; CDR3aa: CASSSQRELDTGELFF
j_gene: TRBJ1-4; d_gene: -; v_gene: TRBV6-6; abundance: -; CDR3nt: TGTGCCAGCAGTTACTTGAGGGAGGTTGAAAAACTGTTTTTT; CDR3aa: CASSYLREVEKLFF
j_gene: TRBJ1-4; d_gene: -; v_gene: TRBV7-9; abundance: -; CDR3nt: TGTGCCAGCAGCGCGGGGGCAACTAATGAAAAACTGTTTTTT; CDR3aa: CASSAGATNEKLFF
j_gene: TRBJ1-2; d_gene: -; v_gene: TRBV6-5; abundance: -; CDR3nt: TGTGCCACCCCCCCCCGGGGGGTAGATGGCTACACCTTC; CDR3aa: CATPPRGVDGYTF
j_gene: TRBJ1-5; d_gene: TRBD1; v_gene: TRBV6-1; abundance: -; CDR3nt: TGTGCCAGCAGTACCACAGGGGCGAATCAGCCCCAGCATTTT; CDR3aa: CASSTTGANQPQHF
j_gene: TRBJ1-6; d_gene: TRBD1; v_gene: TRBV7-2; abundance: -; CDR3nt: TGTGCCAGCAGCCCGGACAGGAGGAATTCACCCCTCCACTTT; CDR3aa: CASSPDRRNSPLHF
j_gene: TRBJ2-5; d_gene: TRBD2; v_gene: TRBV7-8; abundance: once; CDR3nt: TGTGCCAGCAGCAAACCGGGACTAGCGGGAACGGAGACCCAGTACTTC; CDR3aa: CASSKPGLAGTETQYF